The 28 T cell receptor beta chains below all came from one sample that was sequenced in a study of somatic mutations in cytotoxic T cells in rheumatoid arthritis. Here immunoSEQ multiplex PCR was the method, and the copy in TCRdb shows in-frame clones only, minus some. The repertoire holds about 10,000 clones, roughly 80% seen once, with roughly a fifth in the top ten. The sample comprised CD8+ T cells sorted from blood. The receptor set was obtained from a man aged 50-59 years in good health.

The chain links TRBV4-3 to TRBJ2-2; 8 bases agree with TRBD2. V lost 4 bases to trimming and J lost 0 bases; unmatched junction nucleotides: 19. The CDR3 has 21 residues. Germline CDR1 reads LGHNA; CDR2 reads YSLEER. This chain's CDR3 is CASSLLLLGGGRPTNTGELFF. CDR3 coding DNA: TGCGCCAGCAGCCTTCTCCTACTAGGCGGGGGGCGACCGACGAACACCGGGGAGCTGTTTTTT.

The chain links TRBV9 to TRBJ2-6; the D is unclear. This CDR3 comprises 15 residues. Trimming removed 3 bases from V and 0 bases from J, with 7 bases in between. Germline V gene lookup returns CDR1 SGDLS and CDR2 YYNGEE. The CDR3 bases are TGTGCCAGCAGCGCCAGTTCCTCTGGGGCCAACGTCCTGACTTTC. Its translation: CASSASSSGANVLTF. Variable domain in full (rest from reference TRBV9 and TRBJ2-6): DSGVTQTPKHLITATGQRVTLRCSPRSGDLSVYWYQQSLDQGLQFLIQYYNGEERAKGNILERFSAQQFPDLHSELNLSSLELGDSALYFCASSASSSGANVLTFGAGSRLTVL.

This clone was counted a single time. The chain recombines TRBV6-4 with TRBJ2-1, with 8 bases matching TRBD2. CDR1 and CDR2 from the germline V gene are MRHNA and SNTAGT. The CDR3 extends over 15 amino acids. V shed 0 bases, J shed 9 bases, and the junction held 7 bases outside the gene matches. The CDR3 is CASSDSAGAVGEQFF. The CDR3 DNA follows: TGTGCCAGCAGTGACTCAGCGGGAGCTGTCGGTGAGCAGTTCTTC.

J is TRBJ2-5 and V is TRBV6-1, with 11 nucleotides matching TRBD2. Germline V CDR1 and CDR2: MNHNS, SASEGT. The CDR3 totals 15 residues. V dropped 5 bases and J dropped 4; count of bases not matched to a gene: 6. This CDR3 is CASSNLAGGGETQYF. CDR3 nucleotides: TGTGCCAGCAGTAACTTAGCGGGAGGGGGAGAGACCCAGTACTTC.

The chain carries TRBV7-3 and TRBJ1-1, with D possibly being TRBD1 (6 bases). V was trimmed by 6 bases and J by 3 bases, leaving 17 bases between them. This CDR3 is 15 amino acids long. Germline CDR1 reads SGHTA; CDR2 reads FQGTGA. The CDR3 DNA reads TGTGCCAGCAGGCAAGAAACAGGGAGGGACACTGAAGCTTTCTTT. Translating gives CASRQETGRDTEAFF.

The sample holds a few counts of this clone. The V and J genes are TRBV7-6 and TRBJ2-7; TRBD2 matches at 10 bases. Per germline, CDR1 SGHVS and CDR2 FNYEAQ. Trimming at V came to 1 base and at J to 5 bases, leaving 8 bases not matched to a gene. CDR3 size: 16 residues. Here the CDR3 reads CASSLEASGSQHEQYF. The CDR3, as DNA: TGTGCCAGCAGCTTAGAGGCTAGCGGGAGTCAACACGAGCAGTACTTC.

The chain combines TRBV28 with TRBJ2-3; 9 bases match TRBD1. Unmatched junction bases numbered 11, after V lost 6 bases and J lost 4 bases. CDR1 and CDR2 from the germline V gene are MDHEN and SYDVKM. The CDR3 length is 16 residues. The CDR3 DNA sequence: TGTGCCAGCAGGGATAGACAGGGGGTCTTGTCAGATACGCAGTATTTT. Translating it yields CASRDRQGVLSDTQYF.

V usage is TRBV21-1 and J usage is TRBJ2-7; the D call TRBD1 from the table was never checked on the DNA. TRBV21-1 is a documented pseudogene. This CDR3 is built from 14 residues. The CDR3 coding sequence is TGTGCCAGCCCGGGACATGGAAGAACATACGAGCAGTACTTC. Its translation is CASPGHGRTYEQYF.

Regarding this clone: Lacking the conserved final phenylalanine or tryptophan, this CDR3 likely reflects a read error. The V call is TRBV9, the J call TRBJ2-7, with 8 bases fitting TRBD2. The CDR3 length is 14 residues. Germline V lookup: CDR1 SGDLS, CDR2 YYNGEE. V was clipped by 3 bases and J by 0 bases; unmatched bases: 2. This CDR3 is CASSGLANSYEQYL. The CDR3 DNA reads TGTGCCAGCAGCGGACTAGCGAACTCCTACGAGCAGTACCTC.

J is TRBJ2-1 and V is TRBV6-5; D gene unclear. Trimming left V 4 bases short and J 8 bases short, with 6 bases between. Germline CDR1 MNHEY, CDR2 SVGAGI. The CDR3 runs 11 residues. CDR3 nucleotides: TGTGCCAGCAGTTTTCTCGATGAGCAGTTCTTC. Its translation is CASSFLDEQFF.

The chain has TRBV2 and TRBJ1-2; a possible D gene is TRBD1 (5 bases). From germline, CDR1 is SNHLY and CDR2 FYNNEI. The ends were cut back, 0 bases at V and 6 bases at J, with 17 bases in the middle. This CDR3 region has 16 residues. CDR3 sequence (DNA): TGTGCCAGCAGTGAAGCGCAGGGAGGGCGGTCCGATGGCTACACCTTC. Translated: CASSEAQGGRSDGYTF.

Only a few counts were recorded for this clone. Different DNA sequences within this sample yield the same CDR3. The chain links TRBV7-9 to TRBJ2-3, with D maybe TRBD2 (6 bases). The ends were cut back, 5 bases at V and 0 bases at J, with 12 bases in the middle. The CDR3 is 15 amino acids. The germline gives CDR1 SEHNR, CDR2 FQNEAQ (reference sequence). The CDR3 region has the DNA TGTGCCAGCAGCCCCCCGGGGGTTAGCACAGATACGCAGTATTTT. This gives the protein CASSPPGVSTDTQYF. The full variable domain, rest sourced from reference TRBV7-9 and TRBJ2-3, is DTGVSQNPRHKITKRGQNVTFRCDPISEHNRLYWYRQTLGQGPEFLTYFQNEAQLEKSRLLSDRFSAERPKGSFSTLEIQRTEQGDSAMYLCASSPPGVSTDTQYFGPGTRLTVL.

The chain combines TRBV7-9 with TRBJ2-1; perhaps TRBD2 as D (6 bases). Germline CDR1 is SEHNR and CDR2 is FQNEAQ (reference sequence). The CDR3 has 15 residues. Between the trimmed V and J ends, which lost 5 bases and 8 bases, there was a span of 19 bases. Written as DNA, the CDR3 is TGTGCCAGCAGCCCTTTCGGGACTGATAACGATGAGCAGTTCTTC. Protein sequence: CASSPFGTDNDEQFF.

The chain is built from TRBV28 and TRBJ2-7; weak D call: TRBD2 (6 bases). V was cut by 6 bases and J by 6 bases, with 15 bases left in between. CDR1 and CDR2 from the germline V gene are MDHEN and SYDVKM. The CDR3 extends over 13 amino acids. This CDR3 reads CASSPGLQSEQYF. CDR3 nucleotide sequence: TGTGCCAGCAGCCCGGGACTCCAGTCCGAGCAGTACTTC.

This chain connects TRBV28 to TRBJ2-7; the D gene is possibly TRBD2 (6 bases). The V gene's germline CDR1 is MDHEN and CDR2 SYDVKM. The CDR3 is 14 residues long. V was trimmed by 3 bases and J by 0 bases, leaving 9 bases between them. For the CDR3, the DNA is TGTGCCAGCAGTTTTCGGGGGAGCTCCTACGAGCAGTACTTC. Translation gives CASSFRGSSYEQYF.

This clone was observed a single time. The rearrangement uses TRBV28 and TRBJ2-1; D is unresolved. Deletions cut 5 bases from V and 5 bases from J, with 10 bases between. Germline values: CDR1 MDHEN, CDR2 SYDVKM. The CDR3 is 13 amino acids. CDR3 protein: CASSIALDNEQFF. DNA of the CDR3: TGTGCCAGCAGTATCGCCCTAGACAATGAGCAGTTCTTC.

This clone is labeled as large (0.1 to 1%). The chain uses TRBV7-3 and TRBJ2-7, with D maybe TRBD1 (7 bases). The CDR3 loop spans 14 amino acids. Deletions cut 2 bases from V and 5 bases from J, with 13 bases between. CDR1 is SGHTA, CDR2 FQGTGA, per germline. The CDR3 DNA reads TGTGCCAGCAGCTTAGGCAGGGGGGTTGACGAGCAGTACTTC. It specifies CASSLGRGVDEQYF. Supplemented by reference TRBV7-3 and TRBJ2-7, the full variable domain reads GAGVSQTPSNKVTEKGKYVELRCDPISGHTALYWYRQSLGQGPEFLIYFQGTGAADDSGLPNDRFFAVRPEGSVSTLKIQRTERGDSAVYLCASSLGRGVDEQYFGPGTRLTVT.

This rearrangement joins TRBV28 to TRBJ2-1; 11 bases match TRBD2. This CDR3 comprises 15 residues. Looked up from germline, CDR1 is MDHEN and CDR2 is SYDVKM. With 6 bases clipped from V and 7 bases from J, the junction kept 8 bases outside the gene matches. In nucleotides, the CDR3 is TGTGCCAGCAGCCCACTAGCGGGGGAAACAAATGAGCAGTTCTTC. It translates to CASSPLAGETNEQFF.

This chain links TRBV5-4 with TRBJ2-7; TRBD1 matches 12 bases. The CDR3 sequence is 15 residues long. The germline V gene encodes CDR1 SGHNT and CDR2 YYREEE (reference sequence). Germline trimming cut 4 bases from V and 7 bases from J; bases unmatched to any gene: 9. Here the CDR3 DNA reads TGTGCCAGCAGCCCCCGGGACAGGGGGCTTGAGGAGCAGTACTTC. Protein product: CASSPRDRGLEEQYF.

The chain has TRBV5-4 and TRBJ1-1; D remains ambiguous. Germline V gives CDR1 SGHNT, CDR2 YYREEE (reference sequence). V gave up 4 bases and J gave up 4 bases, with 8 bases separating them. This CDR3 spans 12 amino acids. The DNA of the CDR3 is TGTGCCAGCAGCATCCCGGGCACTGAAGCTTTCTTT. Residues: CASSIPGTEAFF.

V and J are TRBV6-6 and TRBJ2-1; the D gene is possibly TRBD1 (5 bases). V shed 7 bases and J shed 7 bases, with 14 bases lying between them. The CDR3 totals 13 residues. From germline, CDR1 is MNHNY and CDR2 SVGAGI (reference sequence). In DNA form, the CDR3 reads TGTGCCAGCACTGGGGCCCAATATAATGAGCAGTTCTTC. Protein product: CASTGAQYNEQFF.

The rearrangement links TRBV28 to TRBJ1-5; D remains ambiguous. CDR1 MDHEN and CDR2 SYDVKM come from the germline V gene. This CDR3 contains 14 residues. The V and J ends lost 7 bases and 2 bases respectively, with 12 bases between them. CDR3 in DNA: TGTGCCAGCATCCCATGGAGCGGCAATCAGCCCCAGCATTTT. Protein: CASIPWSGNQPQHF.

The CDR3 DNA is TGTGCCAGCAGCTTACTACCGGGTCTTAAGACCCAGTACTTC. It specifies CASSLLPGLKTQYF. V usage is TRBV11-1 and J usage is TRBJ2-5; D gene ambiguous. The CDR3 runs 14 residues. The V end lost 2 bases, the J end lost 6 bases, and 13 bases lay between the germline ends. Per germline, CDR1 SGHAT and CDR2 FQDESV (reference sequence). Combining the CDR3 with reference TRBV11-1 and TRBJ2-5 gives the whole variable domain EAEVAQSPRYKITEKSQAVAFWCDPISGHATLYWYRQILGQGPELLVQFQDESVVDDSQLPKDRFSAERLKGVDSTLKIQPAELGDSAMYLCASSLLPGLKTQYFGPGTRLLVL.

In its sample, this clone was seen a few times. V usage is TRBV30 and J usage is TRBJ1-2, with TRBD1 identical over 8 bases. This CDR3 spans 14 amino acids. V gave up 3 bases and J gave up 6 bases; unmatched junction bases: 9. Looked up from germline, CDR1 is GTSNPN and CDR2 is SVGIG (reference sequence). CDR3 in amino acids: CAWRQGQGRNGYTF. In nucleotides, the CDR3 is TGTGCCTGGAGACAAGGACAGGGAAGGAATGGCTACACCTTC.

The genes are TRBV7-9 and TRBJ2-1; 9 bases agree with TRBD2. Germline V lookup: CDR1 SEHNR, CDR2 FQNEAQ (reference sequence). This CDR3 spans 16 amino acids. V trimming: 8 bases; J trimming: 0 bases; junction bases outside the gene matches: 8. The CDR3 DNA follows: TGTGCCAGCTGGGGTAGCGGGGGAACCTCCTACAATGAGCAGTTCTTC. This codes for CASWGSGGTSYNEQFF.

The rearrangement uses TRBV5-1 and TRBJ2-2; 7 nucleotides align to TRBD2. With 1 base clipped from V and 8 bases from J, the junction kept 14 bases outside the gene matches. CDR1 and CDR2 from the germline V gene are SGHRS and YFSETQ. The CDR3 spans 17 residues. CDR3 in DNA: TGCGCCAGCAGCTTGTTCTCCAGCGGGGCTCGAGGAGGGGAGCTGTTTTTT. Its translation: CASSLFSSGARGGELFF.

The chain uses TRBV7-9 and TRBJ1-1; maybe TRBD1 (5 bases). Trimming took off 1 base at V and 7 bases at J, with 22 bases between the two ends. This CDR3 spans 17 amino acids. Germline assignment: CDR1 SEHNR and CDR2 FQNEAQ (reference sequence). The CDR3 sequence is CASSLGLIRVPLDEAFF. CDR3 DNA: TGTGCCAGCAGCTTAGGCCTCATCAGGGTGCCCCTCGATGAAGCTTTCTTT.

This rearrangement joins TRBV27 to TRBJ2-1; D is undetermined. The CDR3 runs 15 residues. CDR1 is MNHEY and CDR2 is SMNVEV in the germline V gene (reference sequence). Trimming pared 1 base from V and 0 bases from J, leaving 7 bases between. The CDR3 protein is CASSLFRSSYNEQFF. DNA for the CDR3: TGTGCCAGCAGTTTATTTCGGAGCTCCTACAATGAGCAGTTCTTC.